The 10 T cell receptor beta chains in this list originate from one sample, sequenced in a study of T cell responses to AZD1222 COVID-19 vaccine. Profiled with immunoSEQ multiplex PCR; TCRdb holds only in-frame clones, not every one. The top ten hold about 3% of the sample, which has about 110,000 clones, over 90% seen once. Source: peripheral blood, taken 28 days after the second AZD1222 dose. These receptors all stem from an adult who received the AZD1222 COVID-19 vaccine.

CDR3 in amino acids: CASSIVGGDGTEAFF. CDR3 nucleotides: TGTGCCAGTAGTATAGTGGGAGGGGATGGCACTGAAGCTTTCTTT. The chain carries TRBV19 and TRBJ1-1; D is perhaps TRBD1 (5 bases). The CDR3 covers 15 residues. V was trimmed by 1 base and J by 4 bases, leaving 13 bases between them. Germline values: CDR1 LNHDA, CDR2 SQIVND (reference sequence).

The chain is built from TRBV15 and TRBJ1-2, with a tentative D call TRBD1 (5 bases). V was cut by 9 bases and J by 4 bases, with 15 bases left in between. The CDR3 has 13 amino acids. The germline V gene has CDR1 LNHNV and CDR2 YYDKDF (reference sequence). The CDR3 is CATEQGRLYGYTF. The CDR3 coding sequence is TGTGCCACGGAGCAGGGCCGGCTCTATGGCTACACCTTC.

The chain carries TRBV19 and TRBJ1-2; tentative D call: TRBD1 (6 bases). V lost 0 bases, J lost 6 bases, and 11 bases lay in between. CDR3 length equals 14 residues. Germline CDR1 reads LNHDA; CDR2 reads SQIVND (reference sequence). CDR3 in amino acids: CASSIDLRTDGYTF. Written as DNA, the CDR3 is TGTGCCAGTAGTATAGATCTGAGGACAGATGGCTACACCTTC.

In its sample, this clone was seen once. The CDR3 sequence: CASSWGQLATNEKLFF. CDR3 DNA: TGTGCCAGCAGTTGGGGACAGTTAGCAACTAATGAAAAACTGTTTTTT. The rearrangement links TRBV7-6 to TRBJ1-4; 7 nucleotides line up with TRBD1. The CDR3 contains 16 residues. V was pared by 6 bases and J by 0 bases, with 7 bases of the junction left unmatched. Per germline, CDR1 SGHVS and CDR2 FNYEAQ.

J is TRBJ2-7 and V is TRBV11-2; D is possibly TRBD1 or TRBD2 (5 bases each). V was clipped by 5 bases and J by 1 base, with 15 bases between them. In germline, CDR1 is SGHAT, CDR2 FQNNGV. CDR3 length: 15 amino acids. CDR3 protein: CASSTAGTASYEQYF. For the CDR3, the DNA is TGTGCCAGCAGCACGGCCGGGACGGCGTCCTACGAGCAGTACTTC.

This sequence joins TRBV29-1 and TRBJ1-1, with 7 bases matching TRBD1. With V trimmed by 4 bases and J by 7 bases, 3 bases remained unmatched. Per the germline V gene, CDR1 is SQVTM and CDR2 is ANQGSEA. The CDR3 spans 11 residues. CDR3 protein: CSVGDSYEAFF. The CDR3 coding sequence is TGCAGCGTTGGGGACAGCTATGAAGCTTTCTTT.

The chain combines TRBV23-1 with TRBJ1-5; possible D gene TRBD1, 5 bases. TRBV23-1 is flagged as an ORF with uncertain function. CDR3 length equals 17 residues. V was pared by 7 bases and J by 7 bases, with 26 bases between. For the CDR3, the DNA is TGCGCCAGCAACTCAGCGGGATTTTTCGGGGCTGGGCAGCCCCAGCATTTT. Translating gives CASNSAGFFGAGQPQHF.

V and J are TRBV2 and TRBJ1-5; D is undetermined. This CDR3 region has 13 residues. Germline V gene sequence: CDR1 SNHLY, CDR2 FYNNEI. Trimming removed 3 bases from V and 10 bases from J, with 13 bases in between. This CDR3 is CASSDTSAFPQHF. CDR3 bases: TGTGCCAGCAGTGACACATCAGCTTTTCCCCAGCATTTT.

The J gene is TRBJ2-3, the V gene TRBV3-1 (or the pseudogene TRBV3-2), with D maybe TRBD2 (5 bases). CDR3 size: 15 residues. Germline loops: CDR1 LGHDT, CDR2 YNNKEL (reference sequence). Trimming removed 1 base from V and 2 bases from J, with 10 bases in between. The chain's CDR3 is CASSQVTGSTDTQYF. DNA for the CDR3: TGTGCCAGCAGCCAAGTCACGGGGTCCACAGATACGCAGTATTTT.

The chain joins TRBV19 to TRBJ1-3; D is unresolved. CDR3 length equals 15 residues. Germline CDR1 is LNHDA and CDR2 is SQIVND (reference sequence). V lost 4 bases to trimming and J lost 0 bases, with 10 bases between them. CDR3 in amino acids: CASSNTALSGNTIYF. Here the CDR3 DNA reads TGTGCCAGTAGTAACACAGCGCTCTCTGGAAACACCATATATTTT.